Listed here are 16 T cell receptor beta chains from one sample, sequenced in a study of blood T cell repertoires in COVID-19. TCRdb keeps only in-frame clones here, not all; method: immunoSEQ multiplex PCR. The repertoire holds 75,000 to 85,000 clones, with 80% to 90% as singletons. Sample: peripheral blood. The origin of the receptors is a man aged 55 to 70 with COVID-19, enrolled during active disease.

The V call is TRBV20-1, the J call TRBJ2-3; possible D gene TRBD2, 6 bases. The CDR3 totals 14 residues. The germline gives CDR1 DFQATT, CDR2 SNEGSKA (reference sequence). The germline V and J ends were trimmed by 3 bases and 1 base, with 11 bases remaining between them. The CDR3 sequence is CSASTSSGTDTQYF. In nucleotides, the CDR3 is TGCAGTGCTAGTACTAGCAGCGGCACAGATACGCAGTATTTT.

The V gene is TRBV7-9, the J gene TRBJ2-7; possibly TRBD1 for D (5 bases). The CDR3 totals 15 residues. Germline V lookup: CDR1 SEHNR, CDR2 FQNEAQ (reference sequence). V lost 1 base and J 3 bases, leaving 13 bases between the germline ends. The chain's CDR3 is CASSLVQGNGYEQYF. The CDR3 DNA follows: TGTGCCAGCAGCTTAGTTCAGGGCAATGGCTACGAGCAGTACTTC. Looking up the rest from reference TRBV7-9 and TRBJ2-7 gives the full variable domain: DTGVSQNPRHKITKRGQNVTFRCDPISEHNRLYWYRQTLGQGPEFLTYFQNEAQLEKSRLLSDRFSAERPKGSFSTLEIQRTEQGDSAMYLCASSLVQGNGYEQYFGPGTRLTVT.

The chain links TRBV7-2 to TRBJ2-7; 14 positions match TRBD2. Germline CDR1 is SGHTA and CDR2 is FQGNSA. V dropped 5 bases and J dropped 7; count of bases not matched to a gene: 10. The CDR3 runs 16 residues. CDR3 region: CASSSRLAGGPREQYF. The CDR3 DNA follows: TGTGCCAGCAGCAGCCGACTAGCGGGAGGGCCTCGGGAGCAGTACTTC.

This chain links TRBV28 with TRBJ1-2; D remains unclear. There are 12 residues in the CDR3. V lost 2 bases to trimming and J lost 6 bases, with 7 bases between them. The germline CDR1 and CDR2 sequences are MDHEN and SYDVKM. This chain's CDR3 is CASSLRVDGYTF. In DNA form, the CDR3 reads TGTGCCAGCAGTTTACGGGTTGATGGCTACACCTTC.

This clone was seen a handful of times. The chain couples TRBV2 to TRBJ2-5; possibly TRBD1 for D (6 bases). Trimming shortened V by 7 bases and J by 4 bases, and 13 bases separated the two germline ends. Germline CDR1 reads SNHLY; CDR2 reads FYNNEI. The CDR3 has 13 amino acids. CDR3 nucleotide sequence: TGTGCCAGCAATAGGGGGATTGGAGAGACCCAGTACTTC. It is translated as CASNRGIGETQYF.

The chain uses TRBV2 and TRBJ1-2; the D gene is possibly TRBD1 (5 bases). Germline V gives CDR1 SNHLY, CDR2 FYNNEI. The CDR3 runs 13 residues. Trimming removed 1 base from V and 3 bases from J, with 6 bases in between. Here the CDR3 DNA reads TGTGCCAGCAGTGAAGGGGGGGACTATGGCTACACCTTC. Encoded protein: CASSEGGDYGYTF.

Here the CDR3 DNA reads TGTGCCAGCAGCATGAGTGCCCTGAACACTGAAGCTTTCTTT. Translating gives CASSMSALNTEAFF. The J gene is TRBJ1-1, the V gene TRBV9; D is undetermined. This CDR3 has 14 residues. The V and J ends lost 4 bases and 0 bases respectively, with 10 bases between them. The germline gives CDR1 SGDLS, CDR2 YYNGEE. The variable domain in full, completed from reference TRBV9 and TRBJ1-1, reads DSGVTQTPKHLITATGQRVTLRCSPRSGDLSVYWYQQSLDQGLQFLIQYYNGEERAKGNILERFSAQQFPDLHSELNLSSLELGDSALYFCASSMSALNTEAFFGQGTRLTVV.

This clone was counted between two and nine times. V usage is TRBV24-1 and J usage is TRBJ1-2, with D tentatively TRBD1 (6 bases). Between the trimmed V and J ends, which lost 0 bases and 7 bases, there was a span of 8 bases. The CDR3 has 13 amino acids. The germline CDR1 and CDR2 sequences are KGHDR and SFDVKD. The CDR3 DNA reads as TGTGCCACCAGTGATTTGGTCAGGGGTGGCTACACCTTC. Its translation is CATSDLVRGGYTF.

J is TRBJ2-1 and V is TRBV24-1, with 8 bases that match TRBD1. The germline gives CDR1 KGHDR, CDR2 SFDVKD. The ends lost 4 bases at V and 9 bases at J; junction bases unmatched: 10. The CDR3 sequence is 15 residues long. CDR3 sequence reads: CATSDLGQGLGEQFF. For the CDR3, the DNA is TGTGCCACCAGTGACCTCGGACAGGGTTTGGGTGAGCAGTTCTTC.

This rearrangement joins TRBV24-1 to TRBJ2-2; a possible D gene is TRBD2 (6 bases). The V and J ends lost 9 bases and 5 bases respectively, with 15 bases between them. The CDR3 has 14 residues. Germline loops: CDR1 KGHDR, CDR2 SFDVKD. CDR3 protein: CATEPGDRTGELFF. CDR3 sequence (DNA): TGTGCCACCGAGCCGGGAGATAGAACCGGGGAGCTGTTTTTT.

The CDR3 reads CASSRAGLANEQFF. DNA of the CDR3: TGTGCCAGCAGCCGAGCGGGACTGGCCAATGAGCAGTTCTTC. The chain carries TRBV7-8 and TRBJ2-1; 7 nucleotides align to TRBD2. The junction had 7 bases not matched to a gene; V was cut back by 5 bases and J by 6 bases. CDR3 length: 14 amino acids. The V gene's germline CDR1 is SGHVS and CDR2 FQNEAQ.

The chain carries TRBV6-5 and TRBJ2-5; D might be TRBD1 (6 bases). V was cut by 0 bases and J by 5 bases, with 13 bases left in between. The CDR3 is made up of 15 amino acids. The germline gives CDR1 MNHEY, CDR2 SVGAGI. As DNA, the CDR3 is TGTGCCAGCAGTTACTCGACGCAGGGGTTTGAGACCCAGTACTTC. It is translated as CASSYSTQGFETQYF.

The V gene is TRBV5-1, the J gene TRBJ2-3; D is perhaps TRBD2 (6 bases). Germline CDR1 is SGHRS and CDR2 is YFSETQ. The CDR3 extends over 14 amino acids. Trimming cost V 5 bases and J 2 bases, with 12 bases left between them. CDR3 protein: CASRSGLNTDTQYF. The CDR3 nucleotides read TGCGCCAGCAGGAGCGGGCTAAACACAGATACGCAGTATTTT.

The chain recombines TRBV11-3 with TRBJ2-5, with TRBD2 matching 10 bases. The CDR3 loop spans 15 amino acids. J was trimmed by 1 base and V by 4 bases; bases with no gene match: 3. CDR1 is SGHNT and CDR2 is YENEEA in the germline V gene. CDR3 region: CASSSGLAVQETQYF. CDR3 DNA: TGTGCCAGCAGCTCCGGACTAGCGGTCCAAGAGACCCAGTACTTC.

V is TRBV3-1 (or the pseudogene TRBV3-2) and J is TRBJ2-3; D uncertain. The CDR3 length is 14 residues. V lost 5 bases and J lost 0, with 9 bases in between. In germline, CDR1 is LGHDT, CDR2 YNNKEL (reference sequence). CDR3 DNA sequence: TGTGCCAGCAGCTACCATACTAGCACAGATACGCAGTATTTT. This codes for CASSYHTSTDTQYF.

This chain connects TRBV18 to TRBJ2-1; the match to TRBD2 covers 7 bases. CDR3 length: 13 amino acids. J lost 10 bases, V lost 3 bases, and 6 bases had no gene match. Germline V gives CDR1 KGHSH, CDR2 LQKENI. The CDR3: CASSPTLAEEQFF. Written as DNA, the CDR3 is TGTGCCAGCTCACCCACGCTAGCGGAAGAGCAGTTCTTC.